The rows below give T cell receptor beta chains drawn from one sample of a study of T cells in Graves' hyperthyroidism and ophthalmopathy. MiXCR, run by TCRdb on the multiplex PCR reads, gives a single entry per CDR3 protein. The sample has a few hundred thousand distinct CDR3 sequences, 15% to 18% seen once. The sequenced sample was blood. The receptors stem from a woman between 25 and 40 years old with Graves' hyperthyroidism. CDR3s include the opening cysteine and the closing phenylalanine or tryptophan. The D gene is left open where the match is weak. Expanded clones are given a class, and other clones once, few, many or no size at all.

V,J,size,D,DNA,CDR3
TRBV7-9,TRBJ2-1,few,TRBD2,TGTGCCAGCAGCCCGACCGCCGGGACTAGCGGGAGGTGGGGTTACAATGAGCAGTTCTTC,CASSPTAGTSGRWGYNEQFF
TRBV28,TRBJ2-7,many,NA,TGTGCCAGCGCTTCCGGGGCGAGCTCCTACGAGCAGTACTTC,CASASGASSYEQYF
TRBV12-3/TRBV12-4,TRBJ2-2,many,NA,TGTGCCAGCAGTTTAGCACATAGCGCGAACACCGGGGAGCTGTTTTTT,CASSLAHSANTGELFF
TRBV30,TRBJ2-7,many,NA,TGTGCCTGGAGGACCTCGTGGCTAGCGTTAGAGCAGTACTTC,CAWRTSWLALEQYF
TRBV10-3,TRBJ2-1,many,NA,TGTGCCATCAGTGAGTCGGGGGCCCGTACCTACAATGAGCAGTTCTTC,CAISESGARTYNEQFF
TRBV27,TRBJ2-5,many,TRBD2,TGTGCCAGCAGTTTCGGACTAGCGGGGCAAGAGACCCAGTACTTC,CASSFGLAGQETQYF
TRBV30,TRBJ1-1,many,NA,TGTGCCTGGAGTGTACGTGGGGACGCTGAAGCTTTCTTT,CAWSVRGDAEAFF
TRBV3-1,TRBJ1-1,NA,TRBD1,TGTGCCAGCAGCCGAGACAGGGGGCTGGAGAACACTGAAGCTTTCTTT,CASSRDRGLENTEAFF
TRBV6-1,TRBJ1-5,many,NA,TGTGCCAGCGTCGAGCAGGGGATTAGCAATCAGCCCCAGCATTTT,CASVEQGISNQPQHF
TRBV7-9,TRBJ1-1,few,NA,TGTGCCAGCAGTTCGGACAGCGCTGAAGCTTTCTTT,CASSSDSAEAFF
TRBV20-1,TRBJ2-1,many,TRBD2,TGCAGTGCTAGAGCACTAGCGGCCGCGACCTACAATGAGCAGTTCTTC,CSARALAAATYNEQFF
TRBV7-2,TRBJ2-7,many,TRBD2,TGTGCCAGCAGCTTAGCGCTAGCGGGAGTGAACGAGCAGTACTTC,CASSLALAGVNEQYF
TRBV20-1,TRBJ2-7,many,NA,TGCAGTGCACCGTCTGGGCTCTTCTCCTACGAGCAGTACTTC,CSAPSGLFSYEQYF
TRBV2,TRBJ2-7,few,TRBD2,TGTGCCAGCATCGGGAGGGAAGCCGACGAGCAGTACTTC,CASIGREADEQYF
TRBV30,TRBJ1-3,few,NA,TGTGCCTGGAGTGTAGGCGTCGGAAACACCATATATTTT,CAWSVGVGNTIYF
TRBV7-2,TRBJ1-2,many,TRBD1,TGTGCCAGCAGCTTCGACAGGGGACAGGAAGGCTACACCTTC,CASSFDRGQEGYTF
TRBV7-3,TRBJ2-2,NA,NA,TGTGCCAGCAGCTTATTTGGCGGGGAGCTGTTTTTT,CASSLFGGELFF
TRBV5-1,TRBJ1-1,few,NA,TGCGCCACCCAGGGATCAGGGCGGGACACTGAAGCTTTCTTT,CATQGSGRDTEAFF
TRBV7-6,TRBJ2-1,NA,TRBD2,TGTGCCAGCAGCTTAGGGGTTTCGGGAGGGCCGATGGATGAGCAGTTCTTC,CASSLGVSGGPMDEQFF
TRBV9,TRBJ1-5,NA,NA,TGTGCCAGCAGCGTAGCCGGAGATAGCAATCAGCCCCAGCATTTT,CASSVAGDSNQPQHF
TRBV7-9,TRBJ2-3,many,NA,TGTGCCAGCGGACGGGAGTTTGATACGCAGTATTTT,CASGREFDTQYF
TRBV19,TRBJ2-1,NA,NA,TGTGCCAGTAGTGGACTCAGCTCCTACAATGAGCAGTTCTTC,CASSGLSSYNEQFF
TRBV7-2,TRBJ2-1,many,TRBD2,TGTGCCAGCAGCTTAGGTGCGCTAGCGGTATACAATGAGCAGTTCTTC,CASSLGALAVYNEQFF
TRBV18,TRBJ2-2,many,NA,TGTGCCAGCTCACCGACACTAGCCAACACCGGGGAGCTGTTTTTT,CASSPTLANTGELFF
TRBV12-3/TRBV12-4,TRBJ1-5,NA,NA,TGTGCCAGCAGTTTAGGAGGCTCTAACAATCAGCCCCAGCATTTT,CASSLGGSNNQPQHF
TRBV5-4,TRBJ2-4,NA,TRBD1,TGTGCCACCACACCTCGGACAGGGGGCAACATTCAGTACTTC,CATTPRTGGNIQYF
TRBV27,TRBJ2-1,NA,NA,TGTGCCAGCAGTTGGAGGCGGGATGGGGACAATGAGCAGTTCTTC,CASSWRRDGDNEQFF
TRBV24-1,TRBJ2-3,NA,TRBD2,TGTGCCACCAGTGATTTCCCTAGCGGGGCCGAGAACACAGATACGCAGTATTTT,CATSDFPSGAENTDTQYF
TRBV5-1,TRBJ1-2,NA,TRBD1,TGCGCCGGCAGCTCGGGGACAGGGTATGGCTACACCTTC,CAGSSGTGYGYTF
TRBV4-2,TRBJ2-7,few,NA,TGTGCCAGCAGCCCGGATGGACAGAATACCTACGAGCAGTACTTC,CASSPDGQNTYEQYF
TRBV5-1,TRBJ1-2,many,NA,TGCGCCACCAGCCCAATGGGGAACTCCTATGGCTACACCTTC,CATSPMGNSYGYTF
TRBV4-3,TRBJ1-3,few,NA,TGCGCCAGCAGCCGTCTTACCGTCGGGGCCTCTACGAGTGGAAACACCATATATTTT,CASSRLTVGASTSGNTIYF
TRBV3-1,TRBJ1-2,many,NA,TGTGCCAGCAGCCAAGCTCTTCAAGCGGAGGGCTACACCTTC,CASSQALQAEGYTF
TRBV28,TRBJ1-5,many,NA,TGTGCCAGCACTACAAATCGGCGAGGTGGCAATCAGCCCCAGCATTTT,CASTTNRRGGNQPQHF
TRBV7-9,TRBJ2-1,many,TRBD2,TGTGCCAGCAGCGCCTTGGAAGCGGGGGGCTCCTACAATGAGCAGTTCTTC,CASSALEAGGSYNEQFF
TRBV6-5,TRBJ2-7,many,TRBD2,TGTGCCAGCAGTTACTGGACTAGCGAGTCCTACGAGCAGTACTTC,CASSYWTSESYEQYF
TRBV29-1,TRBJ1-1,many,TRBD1,TGCAGCGCTATCGGACAGGGAAGCACTGAAGCTTTCTTT,CSAIGQGSTEAFF
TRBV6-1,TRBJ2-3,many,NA,TGTGCCAGCAGATCCGACAGTAACACAGATACGCAGTATTTT,CASRSDSNTDTQYF
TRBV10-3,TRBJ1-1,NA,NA,TGTGCCATCAGCCAGTCCCGAACAACTGAAGCTTTCTTT,CAISQSRTTEAFF
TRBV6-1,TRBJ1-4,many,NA,TGTGCCAGCAGGCCAGTTTGGAAAGAAGAAAAACTGTTTTTT,CASRPVWKEEKLFF